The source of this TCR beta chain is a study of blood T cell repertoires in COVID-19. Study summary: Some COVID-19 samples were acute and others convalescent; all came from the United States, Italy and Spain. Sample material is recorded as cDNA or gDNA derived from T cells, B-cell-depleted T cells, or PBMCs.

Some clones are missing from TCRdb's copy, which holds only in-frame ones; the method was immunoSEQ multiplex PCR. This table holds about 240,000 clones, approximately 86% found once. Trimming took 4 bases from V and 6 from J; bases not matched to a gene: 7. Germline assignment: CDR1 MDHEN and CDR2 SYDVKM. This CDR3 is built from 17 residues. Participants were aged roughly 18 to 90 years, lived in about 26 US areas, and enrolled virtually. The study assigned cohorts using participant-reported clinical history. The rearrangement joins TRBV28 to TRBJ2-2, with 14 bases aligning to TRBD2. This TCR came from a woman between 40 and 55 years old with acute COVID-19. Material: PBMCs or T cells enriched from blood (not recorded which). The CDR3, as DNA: TGTGCCAGCAGTTACGGACTAGCGGGAGGCCGTTCCGGGGAGCTGTTTTTT. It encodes CASSYGLAGGRSGELFF.